A selection of T cell receptor beta chains follows, all from one sample in a study of cytomegalovirus exposure and HLA in healthy donors. Clones were read by immunoSEQ multiplex PCR, and TCRdb kept only the in-frame ones, dropping some. The sample contains some 160,000 clones, approximately 80% of which appear only once. Sequencing was carried out using PBMCs. These receptors came from a woman younger than 45 in good health and CMV-seronegative. Both conserved end residues are part of each CDR3.

v_call | cdr3_aa
TRBV27 | CASSLNGDNSPLHF
TRBV11-1 | CASSLGTGAAYGYTF
TRBV18 | CASSPSVVSSTDTQYF
TRBV5-1 | CASSIDRGPGYEQYF
TRBV7-2 | CASSLPGGAYGYTF
TRBV7-9 | CASSPTPQGVDTEAFF
TRBV6-6 | CASSLNPGHTEAFF
TRBV5-6 | CASKDRGSDGYPF
TRBV6-5 | CASGEGSLEAFF
TRBV11-2 | CASSPGTGGEKLFF
TRBV7-7 | CASSLMDSSETQYF
TRBV5-1 | CASSLAGRANTIYF
TRBV6-5 | CASRQGGYTF
TRBV18 | CASSPKTGSGGEKLFF
TRBV4-1 | CASSQEAGGGTEAFF
TRBV29-1 | CSVEARADTQYF
TRBV6-4 | CASSWDRNAGELFF
TRBV6-6 | CASSFGGGAGFGELFF
TRBV5-1 | CASSLGAGNINSPLHF
TRBV5-5 | CASSLEGTGAIYGYTF
TRBV27 | CASKNQGYSGNTIYF
TRBV5-5 | CASSLIVTGNEQFF
TRBV28 | CASSSVGSGTILGQYF
TRBV27 | CASSDLRDRGGRLFF
TRBV7-6 | CASSLGLAGGPDTGELFF
TRBV7-2 | CASSRPPRTSGGGDTQYF
TRBV9 | CASSAGQGSNAGYGYTF
TRBV9 | CASSVPGGGGSAYNEQFF
TRBV5-5 | CASSSYTGIRGTEAFF
TRBV29-1 | CSVEQGGETQYF
TRBV2 | CASRGTGISGANVLTF
TRBV7-2 | CASSLVGAGGIDTQYF
TRBV5-1 | CASSPTSGSTKNIQYF
TRBV21-1 | CASINSRETQYF
TRBV4-3 | CASSQDRDYGYTF
TRBV5-1 | CASKRGASDTIYF
TRBV7-9 | CASSLEGGRASEQFF
TRBV19 | CASSMLDGYTF
TRBV6-1 | CASSEGGGSGNTIYF
TRBV6-6 | CASSRDRAYEQYF
TRBV5-1 | CATKTGPQETQYF
TRBV28 | CASHDRASSGNTIYF
TRBV9 | CASSQTGRPTDTQYF
TRBV5-4 | CASSLGGLAGVQETQYF
TRBV7-8 | CASSPLGLAANYEQYF
TRBV19 | CASSPGTRSYNSPLHF
TRBV5-1 | CASSTGTGDYEQYF
TRBV7-9 | CASSPPTGGYNEQFF
TRBV9 | CASSVGGSEGNTIYF
TRBV30 | CAWRQGSDTQYF
TRBV27 | CASSPGTGGYEQYF
TRBV2 | CASTLDRIAYEQYF
TRBV7-9 | CASSLIRYEQFF
TRBV19 | CASSPSPDRGAYTIYF
TRBV7-7 | CASSSGLAGGRYQETQYF